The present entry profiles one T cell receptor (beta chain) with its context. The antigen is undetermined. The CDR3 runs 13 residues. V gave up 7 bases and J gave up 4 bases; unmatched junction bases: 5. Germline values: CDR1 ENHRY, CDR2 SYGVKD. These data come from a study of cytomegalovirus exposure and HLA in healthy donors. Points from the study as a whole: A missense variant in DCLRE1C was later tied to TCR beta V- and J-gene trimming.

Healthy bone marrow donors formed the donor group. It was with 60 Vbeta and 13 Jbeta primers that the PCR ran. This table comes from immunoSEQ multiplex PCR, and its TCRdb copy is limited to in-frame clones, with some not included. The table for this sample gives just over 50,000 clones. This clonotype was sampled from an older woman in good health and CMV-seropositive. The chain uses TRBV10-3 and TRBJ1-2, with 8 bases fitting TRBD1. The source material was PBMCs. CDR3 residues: CAITGGEGYGYTF. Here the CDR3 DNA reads TGTGCCATCACAGGGGGCGAGGGCTATGGCTACACCTTC.